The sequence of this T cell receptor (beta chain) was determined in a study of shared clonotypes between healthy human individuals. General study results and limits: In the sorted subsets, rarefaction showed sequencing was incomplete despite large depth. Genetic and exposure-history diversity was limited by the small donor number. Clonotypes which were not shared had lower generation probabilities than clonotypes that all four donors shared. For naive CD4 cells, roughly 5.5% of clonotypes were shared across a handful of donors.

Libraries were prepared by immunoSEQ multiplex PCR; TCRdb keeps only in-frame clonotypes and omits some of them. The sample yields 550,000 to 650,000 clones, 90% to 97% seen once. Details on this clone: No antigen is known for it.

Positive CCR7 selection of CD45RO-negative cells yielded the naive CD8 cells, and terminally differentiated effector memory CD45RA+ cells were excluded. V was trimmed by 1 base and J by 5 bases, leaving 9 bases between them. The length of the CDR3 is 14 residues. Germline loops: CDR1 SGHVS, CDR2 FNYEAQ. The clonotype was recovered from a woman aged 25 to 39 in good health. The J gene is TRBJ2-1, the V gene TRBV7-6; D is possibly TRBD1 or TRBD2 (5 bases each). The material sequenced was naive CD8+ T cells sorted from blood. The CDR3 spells CASSLVGTDNEQFF. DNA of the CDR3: TGTGCCAGCAGCTTAGTGGGGACCGACAATGAGCAGTTCTTC.